This TCR beta chain was sequenced for a study of post-analysis software for immune sequencing data. Included in the TCR beta cDNA libraries were unique molecular identifiers. Once roughly 0.95 to 10 million T cells were used, roughly 0.5 million cDNA molecules resulted. TCRdb re-called the PCR reads with MiXCR, one entry per CDR3 protein. The sample has about 180,000 distinct CDR3 sequences; roughly 30% are singletons. Germline lookup yields CDR1 LGHDT and CDR2 YNNKEL (reference sequence). The V end lost 2 bases, the J end lost 2 bases, and 4 bases lay between the germline ends. The CDR3 length is 13 residues. Overall study results and limits: Diversity measured as normalized Chao1 was significantly lower in multiple sclerosis patients than in controls. Batch-mates among the samples co-clustered strongly by F measure. Included in a set of a few TRBV segments more frequent in patients than controls were TRBV5-6, TRBV5-1 and TRBV20-1.

This clonotype occurred many times. Its antigen is undetermined. Sequencing was performed on blood. The chain combines TRBV3-1 with TRBJ2-1, with D uncertain. The receptor comes from a girl between 5 and 17 years old with multiple sclerosis. The CDR3 DNA sequence: TGTGCCAGCAGCCAATACCCCTACAATGAGCAGTTCTTC. Protein: CASSQYPYNEQFF.